The 9 T cell receptor beta chains listed next were all sequenced from one sample in a study of chemoradiotherapy in HPV16-positive cancers. Data came from immunoSEQ multiplex PCR; TCRdb stores just in-frame clones and leaves some out. The sample shows 20,000 to 30,000 clones, 87% of them seen only once. The specimen was blood, collected from a patient who underwent chemoradiotherapy. All receptors come from a human donor with HPV-associated anogenital cancer.

The chain employs TRBV6-5 and TRBJ1-5, with 7 bases aligning to TRBD1. Germline lookup yields CDR1 MNHEY and CDR2 SVGAGI. The J segment lost 3 bases and the V segment lost 5 bases, leaving 7 bases of the junction unmatched. The CDR3 extends over 15 amino acids. The CDR3, as DNA: TGTGCCAGCAGTCGAAACGGACAGGACAATCAGCCCCAGCATTTT. As protein: CASSRNGQDNQPQHF.

J is TRBJ1-5 and V is TRBV6-5; D is unclear. The CDR3 contains 13 residues. Trimming stripped 7 bases from V and 6 bases from J, with 13 bases between. The germline gives CDR1 MNHEY, CDR2 SVGAGI. In nucleotides, the CDR3 is TGTGCCAGCACCCCACAGTTGGGTCAGCCCCAGCATTTT. This sequence encodes CASTPQLGQPQHF.

In the case of this clone: The same CDR3 is also encoded by other DNA sequences in this sample. CDR3 residues: CASSFQTGEAGNTIYF. The CDR3 nucleotides are TGTGCCAGCAGCTTTCAGACAGGGGAGGCGGGGAACACCATATATTTT. The rearrangement links TRBV13 to TRBJ1-3; 8 bases fit TRBD1. After removal of 3 bases from V and 7 bases from J, the junction contained 11 bases not matched to a gene. Germline-derived CDR1 and CDR2 are PRHDT and FYEKMQ (reference sequence). CDR3 size: 16 residues.

The genes are TRBV7-2 and TRBJ2-7; TRBD1 matches at 9 bases. The CDR3 covers 16 residues. CDR1 and CDR2 from the germline V gene are SGHTA and FQGNSA. Trimming removed 6 bases from V and 1 base from J; junction bases left unmatched: 10. Written as DNA, the CDR3 is TGTGCCAGCAGTCCCGCCGGGACAGGGTTTTCCTACGAGCAGTACTTC. It yields the protein CASSPAGTGFSYEQYF.

V is TRBV5-1 and J is TRBJ2-1; 15 bases are a match to TRBD2. J lost 7 bases, V lost 3 bases, and 2 bases had no gene match. Germline V gene lookup returns CDR1 SGHRS and CDR2 YFSETQ. The CDR3 length is 15 residues. The CDR3 reads CASSWGTSGRNEQFF. In DNA form, the CDR3 reads TGCGCCAGCAGCTGGGGGACTAGCGGGAGGAATGAGCAGTTCTTC.

This chain uses TRBV18 with TRBJ1-4; D unclear. From germline, CDR1 is KGHSH and CDR2 LQKENI. Trimming took off 0 bases at V and 7 bases at J, with 9 bases between the two ends. The CDR3 is 14 amino acids. The CDR3: CASSPPGSSEKLFF. For the CDR3, the DNA is TGTGCCAGCTCACCACCAGGCAGCAGTGAAAAACTGTTTTTT.

This chain connects TRBV19 to TRBJ1-5; D not resolved. The germline V gene encodes CDR1 LNHDA and CDR2 SQIVND (reference sequence). The V and J ends lost 6 bases and 3 bases respectively, with 15 bases between them. CDR3 size: 15 residues. The CDR3 sequence is CASRYSPVINQPQHF. The CDR3 DNA is TGTGCCAGTAGGTACAGCCCAGTCATCAATCAGCCCCAGCATTTT.

The genes are TRBV15 and TRBJ2-2; 8 nucleotides match TRBD2. Trimming took 5 bases from V and 4 from J; bases not matched to a gene: 6. The germline V gene has CDR1 LNHNV and CDR2 YYDKDF (reference sequence). The length of the CDR3 is 15 residues. CDR3 region: CATSEGGGPTGELFF. The CDR3, as DNA: TGTGCCACCAGCGAAGGCGGGGGGCCCACCGGGGAGCTGTTTTTT.

This sequence joins TRBV5-1 and TRBJ1-6, with D perhaps TRBD1 (6 bases). V was pared by 4 bases and J by 10 bases, with 21 bases between. Germline V CDR1 and CDR2: SGHRS, YFSETQ. This CDR3 comprises 16 residues. CDR3: CASSPLTGAGGSPLHF. The CDR3 DNA follows: TGCGCCAGCAGCCCGTTGACAGGTGCCGGGGGGTCACCCCTCCACTTT.